This T cell receptor (beta chain) came from a study of identical twins. Study findings and constraints: Monozygotic twin pairs showed more out-of-frame TCR alpha sharing than models estimated.

Trimming took 6 bases from V and 5 from J, leaving 16 bases between them. There are 14 residues in the CDR3. At least ten counts were recorded for this clonotype. Its antigen is still unknown. Unique molecular identifiers were in the cDNA, with template-switch universal primer binding. TCRdb ran MiXCR on the 5' RACE reads and lists one entry per CDR3 protein. The table shows roughly 280,000 distinct CDR3 sequences, with roughly 9% occurring only once. The same sample was also used in a study of yellow fever vaccine responses in identical twins. That report adds: Twins' vaccine T cell response reportedly seemed partly convergent, partly personalized.

What was sequenced was CD8+ T cells sorted from blood. The V call is TRBV12-3 or TRBV12-4, the J call TRBJ2-5; D gene unclear. The clonotype comes from a woman aged 18-29 years in good health. The CDR3 nucleotides read TGTGCCAGCAGCCCACATGTTTTCGGGGAGACCCAGTACTTC. Residues: CASSPHVFGETQYF.